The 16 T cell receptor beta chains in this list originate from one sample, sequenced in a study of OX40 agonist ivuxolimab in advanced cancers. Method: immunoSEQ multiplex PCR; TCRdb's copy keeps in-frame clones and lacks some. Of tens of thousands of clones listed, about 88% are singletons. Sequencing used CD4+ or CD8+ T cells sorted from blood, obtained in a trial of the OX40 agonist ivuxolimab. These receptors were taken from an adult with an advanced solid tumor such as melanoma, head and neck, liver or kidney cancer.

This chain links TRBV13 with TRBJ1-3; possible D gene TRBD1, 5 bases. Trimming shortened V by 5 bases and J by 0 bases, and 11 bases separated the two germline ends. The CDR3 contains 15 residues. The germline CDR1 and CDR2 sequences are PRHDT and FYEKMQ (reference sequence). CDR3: CASSIGDHSGNTIYF. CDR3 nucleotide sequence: TGTGCCAGCAGCATCGGGGACCACTCTGGAAACACCATATATTTT.

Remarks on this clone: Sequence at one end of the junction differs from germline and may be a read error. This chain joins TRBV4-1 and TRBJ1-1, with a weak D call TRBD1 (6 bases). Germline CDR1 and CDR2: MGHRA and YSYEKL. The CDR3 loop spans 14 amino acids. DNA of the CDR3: TGCGCCAGCACCCAAAGGGGGTTGAACACTGAAGCTTTCTTT. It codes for CASTQRGLNTEAFF.

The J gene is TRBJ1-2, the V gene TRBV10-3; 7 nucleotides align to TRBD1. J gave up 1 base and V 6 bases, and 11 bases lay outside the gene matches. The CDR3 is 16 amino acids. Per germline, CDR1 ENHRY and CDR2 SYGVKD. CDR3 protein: CAIRTTDRESNYGYTF. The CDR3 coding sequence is TGTGCCATCAGGACGACAGACAGGGAGAGTAACTATGGCTACACCTTC.

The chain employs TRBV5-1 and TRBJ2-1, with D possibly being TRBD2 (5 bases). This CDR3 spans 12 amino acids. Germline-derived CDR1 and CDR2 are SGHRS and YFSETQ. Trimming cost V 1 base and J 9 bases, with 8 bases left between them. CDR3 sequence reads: CASSLMGSEQFF. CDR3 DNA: TGCGCCAGCAGCTTGATGGGGAGTGAGCAGTTCTTC.

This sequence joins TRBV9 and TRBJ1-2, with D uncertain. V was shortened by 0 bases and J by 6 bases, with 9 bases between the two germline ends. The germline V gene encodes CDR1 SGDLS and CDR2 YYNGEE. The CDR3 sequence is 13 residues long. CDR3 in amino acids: CASSVVEGNGYTF. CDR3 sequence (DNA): TGTGCCAGCAGCGTAGTGGAAGGGAATGGCTACACCTTC.

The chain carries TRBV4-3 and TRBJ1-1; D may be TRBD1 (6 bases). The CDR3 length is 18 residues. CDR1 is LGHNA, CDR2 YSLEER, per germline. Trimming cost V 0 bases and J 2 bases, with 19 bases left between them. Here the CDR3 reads CASSQELTGYGGNTEAFF. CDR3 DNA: TGCGCCAGCAGCCAAGAGCTAACAGGGTACGGAGGAAACACTGAAGCTTTCTTT.

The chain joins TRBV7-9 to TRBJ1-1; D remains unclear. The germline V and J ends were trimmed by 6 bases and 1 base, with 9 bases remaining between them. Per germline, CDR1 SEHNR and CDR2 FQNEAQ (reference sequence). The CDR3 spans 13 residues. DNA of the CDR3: TGTGCCAGCAGTTTTCAGGAGAACACTGAAGCTTTCTTT. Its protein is CASSFQENTEAFF.

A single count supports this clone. CDR3 protein: CASSRGGSDTQYF. The CDR3 DNA reads TGTGCCAGCTCTCGCGGGGGATCAGATACGCAGTATTTT. V gene TRBV18 combines with J gene TRBJ2-3, with 7 bases identical to TRBD2. The length of the CDR3 is 13 residues. J was trimmed by 4 bases and V by 6 bases; bases with no gene match: 4. Germline V lookup: CDR1 KGHSH, CDR2 LQKENI.

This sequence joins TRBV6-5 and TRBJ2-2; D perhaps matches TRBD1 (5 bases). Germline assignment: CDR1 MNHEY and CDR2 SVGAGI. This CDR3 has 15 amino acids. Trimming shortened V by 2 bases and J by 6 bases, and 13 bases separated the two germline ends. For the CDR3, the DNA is TGTGCCAGCAGTTACGTGGGGCAGTCCGCCGGGGAGCTGTTTTTT. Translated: CASSYVGQSAGELFF.

The CDR3 protein is CASTKGIGEKLFF. In nucleotides, the CDR3 is TGTGCCAGCACCAAGGGGATTGGGGAAAAACTGTTTTTT. The chain is built from TRBV10-3 and TRBJ1-4; D possibly corresponds to TRBD1 (5 bases). This CDR3 is built from 13 residues. Germline CDR1 ENHRY, CDR2 SYGVKD. Trimming took 10 bases from V and 8 from J, leaving 17 bases between them.

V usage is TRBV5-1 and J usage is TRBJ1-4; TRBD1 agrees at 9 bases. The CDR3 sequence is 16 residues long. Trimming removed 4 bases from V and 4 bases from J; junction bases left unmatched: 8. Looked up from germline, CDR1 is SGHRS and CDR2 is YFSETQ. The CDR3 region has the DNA TGCGCCAGCAGCATACAACAGGGGGCGAGTAATGAAAAACTGTTTTTT. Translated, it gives CASSIQQGASNEKLFF.

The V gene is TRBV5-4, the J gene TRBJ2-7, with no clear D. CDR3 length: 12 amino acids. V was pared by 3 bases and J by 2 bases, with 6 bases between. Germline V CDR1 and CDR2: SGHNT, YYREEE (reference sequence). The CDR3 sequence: CASSSGPYEQYF. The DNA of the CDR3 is TGTGCCAGCAGCTCCGGGCCCTACGAGCAGTACTTC.

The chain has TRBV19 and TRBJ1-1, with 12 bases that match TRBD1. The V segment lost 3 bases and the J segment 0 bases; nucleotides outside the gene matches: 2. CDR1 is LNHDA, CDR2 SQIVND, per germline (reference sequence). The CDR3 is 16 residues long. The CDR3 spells CASSMGTGGLNTEAFF. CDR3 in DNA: TGTGCCAGTAGTATGGGGACAGGGGGCTTGAACACTGAAGCTTTCTTT.

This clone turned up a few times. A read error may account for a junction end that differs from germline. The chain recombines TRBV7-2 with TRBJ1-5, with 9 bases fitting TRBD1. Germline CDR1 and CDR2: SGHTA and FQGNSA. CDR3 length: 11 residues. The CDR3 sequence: CASSLGTGMNF. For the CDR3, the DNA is TGTGCCAGCAGCTTGGGGACAGGGATGAATTTT.

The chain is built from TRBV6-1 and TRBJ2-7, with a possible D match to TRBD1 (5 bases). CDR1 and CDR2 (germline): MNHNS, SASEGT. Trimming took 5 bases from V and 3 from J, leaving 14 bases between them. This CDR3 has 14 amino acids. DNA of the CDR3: TGTGCCAGCAGTTCTACTTTGACAGTCTACGAGCAGTACTTC. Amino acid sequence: CASSSTLTVYEQYF.

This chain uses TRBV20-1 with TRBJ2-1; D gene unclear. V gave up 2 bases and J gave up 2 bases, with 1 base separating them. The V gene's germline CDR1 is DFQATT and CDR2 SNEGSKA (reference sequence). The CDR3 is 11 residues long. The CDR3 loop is CSARPYNEQFF. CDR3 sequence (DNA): TGCAGTGCTAGACCCTACAATGAGCAGTTCTTC.